Listed below are T cell receptor beta chains from one sample, sequenced in a study of human T cells and chemical hapten exposure. MiXCR was run by TCRdb on the RACE reads, yielding one entry per CDR3 protein. This repertoire shows a few hundred thousand distinct CDR3 sequences, approximately 5% found once; its top ten account for 2% to 2.5%. Sequenced here: whole blood, sampled in connection with sensitization to the hapten diphenylcyclopropenone (DPC). These receptors all come from a woman aged 45-59 years with alopecia areata. Some clones in this sample may be carry-over from other donors' samples. Both conserved end residues are part of each CDR3. The order of the fields is V gene, J gene, clone size, D gene, CDR3 DNA, CDR3 protein. A D gene is named only where the DNA matches it firmly. Clone size, where shown, is once, few, many, or a class for clones that have expanded.

v_call: TRBV9
j_call: TRBJ2-7
clone_size: many
d_call: NA
cdr3_nt: TGTGCCAGCAGCGTACGATACGGCTACGAGCAGTACTTC
cdr3_aa: CASSVRYGYEQYF

v_call: TRBV13
j_call: TRBJ1-2
clone_size: NA
d_call: TRBD1
cdr3_nt: TGTGCCGGGAAGCATCCCGACAGGGGGCTTGGCTACACCTTC
cdr3_aa: CAGKHPDRGLGYTF

v_call: TRBV20-1
j_call: TRBJ2-1
clone_size: many
d_call: TRBD1
cdr3_nt: TGCAGTGCTCAAACAGGGGTCTCCTACAATGAGCAGTTCTTC
cdr3_aa: CSAQTGVSYNEQFF

v_call: TRBV5-4
j_call: TRBJ2-1
clone_size: many
d_call: NA
cdr3_nt: TGTGCCAGCAGCCCGTTGGGGGGGCCGTGGAATGAGCAGTTCTTC
cdr3_aa: CASSPLGGPWNEQFF

v_call: TRBV20-1
j_call: TRBJ2-2
clone_size: many
d_call: NA
cdr3_nt: TGCAGTGCTTCGACTAGTGTCAATCGGGAGCTGTTTTTT
cdr3_aa: CSASTSVNRELFF

v_call: TRBV6-5
j_call: TRBJ2-7
clone_size: many
d_call: NA
cdr3_nt: TGTGCCAGCAGGGAATCGCCGGGACTGGGGGAGCAGTACTTC
cdr3_aa: CASRESPGLGEQYF

v_call: TRBV7-6
j_call: TRBJ1-1
clone_size: many
d_call: NA
cdr3_nt: TGTGCCAGCAGCTTAGCGTCGAGTGGGACTGAAGCTTTCTTT
cdr3_aa: CASSLASSGTEAFF

v_call: TRBV19
j_call: TRBJ2-1
clone_size: many
d_call: TRBD1
cdr3_nt: TGTGCCAGTAGTATACTCCAGGACAGGACCAACAATGAGCAGTTCTTC
cdr3_aa: CASSILQDRTNNEQFF

v_call: TRBV4-2
j_call: TRBJ2-7
clone_size: many
d_call: TRBD2
cdr3_nt: TGTGCCAGCAGCCAAGATGCCAGCGGGGGTTACGAGCAGTACTTC
cdr3_aa: CASSQDASGGYEQYF

v_call: TRBV20-1
j_call: TRBJ2-7
clone_size: many
d_call: NA
cdr3_nt: TGCAGTGCTAGAGACTTATCGGGCACCATCTCCTACGAGCAGTACTTC
cdr3_aa: CSARDLSGTISYEQYF

v_call: TRBV6-1
j_call: TRBJ2-3
clone_size: NA
d_call: TRBD1
cdr3_nt: TGTGCCGGAACACGACAGGGAGGCACAGATACGCAGTATTTT
cdr3_aa: CAGTRQGGTDTQYF

v_call: TRBV2
j_call: TRBJ1-1
clone_size: many
d_call: NA
cdr3_nt: TGTGCCAGCAGTGAAGAGGTTGGGAGGGATGGAGCTTTCTTT
cdr3_aa: CASSEEVGRDGAFF

v_call: TRBV11-2
j_call: TRBJ2-5
clone_size: many
d_call: TRBD2
cdr3_nt: TGTGCCAGCAGCCCTACTAGCGCAATTTCCCAAGAGACCCAGTACTTC
cdr3_aa: CASSPTSAISQETQYF

v_call: TRBV4-1
j_call: TRBJ2-5
clone_size: few
d_call: NA
cdr3_nt: TGCGCCAGCAGCCAAGATCAGGCTAGCCGCAAGACCCAGTACTTC
cdr3_aa: CASSQDQASRKTQYF

v_call: TRBV7-2
j_call: TRBJ2-5
clone_size: many
d_call: TRBD2
cdr3_nt: TGTGCCAGCACCGGGGGAGGGTTAACCCAGTACTTC
cdr3_aa: CASTGGGLTQYF

v_call: TRBV27
j_call: TRBJ2-5
clone_size: many
d_call: TRBD1
cdr3_nt: TGTGCCAGCAGTTCAACCAGGGGGAGAGAGACCCAGTACTTC
cdr3_aa: CASSSTRGRETQYF

v_call: TRBV20-1
j_call: TRBJ1-2
clone_size: NA
d_call: NA
cdr3_nt: TGCAGTGCTAGCCAAGGGGCCAGGAGCTATGGCTACACCTTC
cdr3_aa: CSASQGARSYGYTF

v_call: TRBV6-5
j_call: TRBJ2-7
clone_size: many
d_call: NA
cdr3_nt: TGTGCCAGCAGTTACTCGAGAGTCCCGAGGGATGCCTACGAGCAGTACTTC
cdr3_aa: CASSYSRVPRDAYEQYF

v_call: TRBV12-3/TRBV12-4
j_call: TRBJ2-6
clone_size: NA
d_call: NA
cdr3_nt: TGTGGTTCACTCTCTGGGGCCAACGTCCTGACTTTC
cdr3_aa: CGSLSGANVLTF

v_call: TRBV29-1
j_call: TRBJ1-1
clone_size: many
d_call: TRBD1
cdr3_nt: TGCAGCGTAAGACAGGGTCTGAACACTGAAGCTTTCTTT
cdr3_aa: CSVRQGLNTEAFF

v_call: TRBV13
j_call: TRBJ1-2
clone_size: many
d_call: NA
cdr3_nt: TGTGCCAGCAGCTTAGGGACAGATGAATATGGCTACACCTTC
cdr3_aa: CASSLGTDEYGYTF

v_call: TRBV5-1
j_call: TRBJ1-4
clone_size: many
d_call: NA
cdr3_nt: TGCGCCAGCAGCCTCCAGACAAATATGCGAACTAATGAAAAACTGTTTTTT
cdr3_aa: CASSLQTNMRTNEKLFF

v_call: TRBV7-2
j_call: TRBJ2-1
clone_size: NA
d_call: NA
cdr3_nt: TGTGCCAGCAGCCTCACGCGGGGGCGGAATGAGCAGTTCTTC
cdr3_aa: CASSLTRGRNEQFF

v_call: TRBV6-6
j_call: TRBJ1-5
clone_size: NA
d_call: NA
cdr3_nt: TGTGCCAGCACCGACAGACGGGGAAATCAGCCCCAGCATTTT
cdr3_aa: CASTDRRGNQPQHF